This T cell receptor (beta chain) appears in the sequencing data of a study of blood T cell repertoires in COVID-19. Study as a whole: Specimens from acute and convalescent COVID-19 originated in the United States, Italy and Spain. In each case, the material was cDNA or gDNA derived from T cells, B-cell-depleted T cells, or PBMCs.

TCRdb's table, derived via immunoSEQ multiplex PCR, lists solely in-frame clones and lacks some. The sample consists of 200,000 to 250,000 clones, around 80% of them appearing once. This clone has just a few counts. The CDR3 spans 16 residues. CDR1 is SGHRS and CDR2 is YFSETQ in the germline V gene. Losses at the gene ends were 3 bases for V and 3 bases for J; bases not matched to a gene: 9. Adults between about 18 and 95 years of age took part from 24 US areas. Cohort 3 recovered donors had two negative PCRs, clearance, or symptom resolution. The rearrangement uses TRBV5-1 and TRBJ1-5; TRBD1 aligns across 7 bases. The source of this sequence is a man aged 40-55 years who had recovered from COVID-19. The sequenced material came from PBMCs or T cells enriched from blood (not recorded which). The CDR3 region has the DNA TGCGCCAGCAGCTGTGACCGGGACAGCTCCAATCAGCCCCAGCATTTT. Amino acids: CASSCDRDSSNQPQHF.